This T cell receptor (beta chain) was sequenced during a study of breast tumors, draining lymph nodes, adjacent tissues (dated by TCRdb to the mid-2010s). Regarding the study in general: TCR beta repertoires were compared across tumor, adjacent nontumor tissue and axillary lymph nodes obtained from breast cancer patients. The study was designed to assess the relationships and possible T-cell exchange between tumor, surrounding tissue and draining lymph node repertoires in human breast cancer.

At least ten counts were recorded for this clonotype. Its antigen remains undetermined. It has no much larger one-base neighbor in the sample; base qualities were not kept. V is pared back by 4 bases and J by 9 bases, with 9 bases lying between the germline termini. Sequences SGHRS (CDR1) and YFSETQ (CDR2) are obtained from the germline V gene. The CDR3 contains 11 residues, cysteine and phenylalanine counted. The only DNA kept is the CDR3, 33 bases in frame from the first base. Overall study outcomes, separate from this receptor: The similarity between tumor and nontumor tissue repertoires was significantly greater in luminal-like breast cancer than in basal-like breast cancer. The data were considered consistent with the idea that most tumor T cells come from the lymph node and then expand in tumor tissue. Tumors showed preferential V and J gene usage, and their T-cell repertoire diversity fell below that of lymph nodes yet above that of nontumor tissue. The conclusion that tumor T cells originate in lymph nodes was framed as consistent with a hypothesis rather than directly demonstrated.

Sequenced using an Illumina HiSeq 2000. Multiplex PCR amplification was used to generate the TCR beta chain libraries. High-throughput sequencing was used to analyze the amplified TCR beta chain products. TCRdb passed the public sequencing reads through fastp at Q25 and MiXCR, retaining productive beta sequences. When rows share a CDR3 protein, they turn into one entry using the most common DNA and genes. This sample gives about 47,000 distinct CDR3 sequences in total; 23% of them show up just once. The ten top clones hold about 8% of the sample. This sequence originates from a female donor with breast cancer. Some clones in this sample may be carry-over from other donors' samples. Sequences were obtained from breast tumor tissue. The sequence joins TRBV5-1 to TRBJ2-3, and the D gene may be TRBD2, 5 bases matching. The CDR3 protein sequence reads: CASSRGGTQYF. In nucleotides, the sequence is TGCGCCAGCAGCCGGGGTGGGACGCAGTATTTT.